This TCR beta chain was retrieved from a study of blood T cell repertoires in COVID-19. About the study: Samples came from the United States, Italy and Spain, spanning acute and convalescent COVID-19. PBMCs, B-cell-depleted T cells, or T cells provided the cDNA or gDNA that made up the material.

Per the original methods: Researchers report that nucleated cell counts were estimated from reference gene primer amplification. Here immunoSEQ multiplex PCR was the method, and the copy in TCRdb shows in-frame clones only, minus some. V, J and clone size are those of that table, while D and trimming were read from the DNA. The table includes around 280,000 clones, roughly 80% detected once. After removal of 1 base from V and 2 bases from J, the junction contained 0 bases not matched to a gene. The CDR3 has 15 amino acids. The V gene's germline CDR1 is LGHNA and CDR2 YNFKEQ. This clonotype was sampled from a woman aged 45-59 years with active or convalescent COVID-19. The sequenced sample consisted of peripheral blood. The V call is TRBV4-2, the J call TRBJ2-5; the match to TRBD2 covers 11 bases. CDR3: CASSQGTSGQETQYF. The DNA of the CDR3 is TGTGCCAGCAGCCAAGGGACTAGCGGGCAAGAGACCCAGTACTTC.